The T cell receptor (beta chain) under discussion was sequenced for a study of OX40 agonist ivuxolimab in advanced cancers. Study-wide context: Participants could have had prior anti-PD-1, anti-PD-L1 or anti-CTLA-4 therapy, and approximately 40% had some.

Germline V lookup: CDR1 SGHNT, CDR2 YYREEE (reference sequence). This CDR3 contains 13 residues. The V and J ends lost 2 bases and 6 bases respectively, with 9 bases between them. Regarding this clone: Antigen: not known.

Excluded were patients having autoimmune disease history or systemic immunosuppression. Findings and limits, study-wide: It was also the case that some nonresponders had low normalized T-cell clonal expansion. CD4+ and CD8+ blood T cells expanded clonally by week 6 at 0.1 to 3.0 mg/kg.

Clones were sequenced by immunoSEQ multiplex PCR, and TCRdb holds only the in-frame ones, with some missing. Of fewer than 60,000 clones detected, roughly 85% appear once; the ten largest clones hold over 6.5%. The sample was CD4+ or CD8+ T cells sorted from blood, taken in a trial of the OX40 agonist ivuxolimab. The chain couples TRBV5-4 to TRBJ2-4, with D possibly TRBD1 on 6 matching bases. This TCR was recovered from an adult with an advanced solid tumor such as melanoma, head and neck, liver or kidney cancer. The chain's CDR3 is CASSLQGVNIQYF. The CDR3 DNA reads as TGTGCCAGCAGCTTACAGGGCGTAAACATTCAGTACTTC.